This T cell receptor (beta chain) emerged from a study of control samples from healthy donors and cancer patients. Here immunoSEQ multiplex PCR was the method, and the copy in TCRdb shows in-frame clones only, minus some. Of 150,000 to 200,000 clones in the sample, around nine tenths were seen once. CDR3 size: 17 residues. Germline CDR1 SGHRS, CDR2 YFSETQ. V was clipped by 1 base and J by 7 bases, with 23 bases between them. The chain is built from TRBV5-1 and TRBJ2-5; possibly TRBD1 for D (6 bases). Sequenced: blood. The clonotype was recovered from a man aged 25-45 years in good health. The CDR3 DNA sequence: TGCGCCAGCAGCTTGTCCAGTAACAGGGCTCTCGGAGGGACCCAGTACTTC. Its protein product is CASSLSSNRALGGTQYF.